This record looks at one T cell receptor (beta chain) sequence and its context. Its specificity is unknown. Deletions cut 4 bases from V and 7 bases from J, with 8 bases between. This CDR3 spans 11 amino acids. The germline V gene encodes CDR1 SNHLY and CDR2 FYNNEI. Using 200 ng DNA, tens of thousands of T cell genomes, the sorted-subset replicate PCRs were run. Data came from immunoSEQ multiplex PCR; TCRdb stores just in-frame clones and leaves some out. The data hold some 2,500,000 clones, with more than 85% observed a single time. This entry belongs to a study of shared clonotypes between healthy human individuals. Broader study findings: Relative to memory subsets, naive subsets generally showed larger estimated richness. The study found about 5% of naive CD4 clonotypes shared across several donors.

Adult Caucasians living in Nashville, Tennessee made up all of the donors. The receptor was isolated from a man between 18 and 35 years old in good health. Some clones in this sample may be carry-over from other donors' samples. Sequencing was performed on naive CD4+ T cells from PBMCs. As to subset: CD45RA+ positively selected. The chain joins TRBV2 to TRBJ2-7; the D is unclear. The DNA of the CDR3 is TGTGCCAGCAGTGGCAGTCTGGAGCAGTACTTC. Its protein is CASSGSLEQYF.